Sequencing of this T cell receptor beta chain was carried out in a study of T cell changes during pregnancy in multiple sclerosis. Data came from immunoSEQ multiplex PCR; TCRdb stores just in-frame clones and leaves some out. The sample holds some 89,000 clones, 94% seen once. V was pared by 0 bases and J by 3 bases, with 10 bases between. This CDR3 region has 14 residues. Germline CDR1 reads SGDLS; CDR2 reads YYNGEE. The origin of this receptor is a female donor with multiple sclerosis, enrolled in a pregnancy study. The rearrangement uses TRBV9 and TRBJ2-7; tentatively, D is TRBD1 (6 bases). Sequenced material: peripheral blood, taken in the third trimester of pregnancy. CDR3 protein: CASSVGDRNYEQYF. The CDR3 DNA reads as TGTGCCAGCAGCGTAGGTGACAGGAACTACGAGCAGTACTTC.